Included here is one T cell receptor beta chain sequence, with context. This record comes from a study of OX40 agonist ivuxolimab in advanced cancers. Study background: The study gave patients intravenous ivuxolimab at 0.01 to 10 mg/kg every 2 weeks. Hepatocellular carcinoma, melanoma, renal cell or head and neck cancer affected the dose-escalation patients. Therapy given before enrollment (anti-PD-1, anti-PD-L1 or anti-CTLA-4) was allowed, and around 41% had some.

The repertoire was sequenced with immunoSEQ multiplex PCR; TCRdb's copy has only in-frame clones and lacks some. The sample contains some 64,000 clones, roughly 85% of which appear only once. Excluded were patients having autoimmune disease history or systemic immunosuppression. CDR3 length: 13 residues. The trim removed 4 bases at V and 3 bases at J, leaving 2 bases unmatched. From germline, CDR1 is LNHDA and CDR2 SQIVND (reference sequence). This TCR was sampled from an adult with an advanced solid tumor such as melanoma, head and neck, liver or kidney cancer. This chain connects TRBV19 to TRBJ2-5, with TRBD1 identical over 7 bases. Sample: CD4+ or CD8+ T cells sorted from blood, taken in a trial of the OX40 agonist ivuxolimab. The chain's CDR3 is CASSSTGEETQYF. The DNA of the CDR3 is TGTGCCAGTAGTAGTACAGGGGAAGAGACCCAGTACTTC.